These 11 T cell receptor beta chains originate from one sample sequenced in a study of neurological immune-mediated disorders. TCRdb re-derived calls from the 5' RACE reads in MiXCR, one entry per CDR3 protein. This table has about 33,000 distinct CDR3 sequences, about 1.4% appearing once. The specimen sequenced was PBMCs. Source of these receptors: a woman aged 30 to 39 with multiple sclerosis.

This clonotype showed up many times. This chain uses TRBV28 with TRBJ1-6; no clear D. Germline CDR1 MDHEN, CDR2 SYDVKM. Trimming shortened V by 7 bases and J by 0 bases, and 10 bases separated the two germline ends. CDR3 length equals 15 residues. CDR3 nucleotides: TGTGCCAGCACCCTAAGCAGCTCCTATAATTCACCCCTCCACTTT. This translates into CASTLSSSYNSPLHF.

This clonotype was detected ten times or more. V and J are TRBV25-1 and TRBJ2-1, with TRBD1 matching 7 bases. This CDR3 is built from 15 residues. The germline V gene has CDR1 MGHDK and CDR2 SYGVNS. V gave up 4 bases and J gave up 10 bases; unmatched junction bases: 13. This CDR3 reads CASSGTGVRGKEQFF. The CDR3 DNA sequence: TGTGCCAGCAGTGGAACAGGGGTTCGCGGTAAGGAGCAGTTCTTC.

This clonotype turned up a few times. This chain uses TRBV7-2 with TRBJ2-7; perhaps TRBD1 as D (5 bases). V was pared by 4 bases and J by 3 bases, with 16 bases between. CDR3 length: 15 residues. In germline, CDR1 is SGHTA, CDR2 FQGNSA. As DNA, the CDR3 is TGTGCCAGCAGCTCCCAGTCAGGGATGGGCTACGAGCAGTACTTC. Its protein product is CASSSQSGMGYEQYF.

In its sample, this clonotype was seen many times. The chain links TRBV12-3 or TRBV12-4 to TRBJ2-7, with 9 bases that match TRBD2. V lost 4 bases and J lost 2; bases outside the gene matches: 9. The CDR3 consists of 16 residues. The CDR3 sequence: CASSSSFSGGTYEQYF. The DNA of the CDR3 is TGTGCCAGCAGTTCCTCCTTTAGCGGGGGTACCTACGAGCAGTACTTC.

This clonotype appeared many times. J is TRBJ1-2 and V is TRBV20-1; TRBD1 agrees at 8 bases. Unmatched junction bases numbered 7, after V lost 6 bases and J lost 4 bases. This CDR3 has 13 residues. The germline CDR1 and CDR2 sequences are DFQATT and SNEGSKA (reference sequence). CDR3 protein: CSARTGLSYGYTF. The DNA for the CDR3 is TGCAGTGCCCGGACAGGGCTCAGCTATGGCTACACCTTC.

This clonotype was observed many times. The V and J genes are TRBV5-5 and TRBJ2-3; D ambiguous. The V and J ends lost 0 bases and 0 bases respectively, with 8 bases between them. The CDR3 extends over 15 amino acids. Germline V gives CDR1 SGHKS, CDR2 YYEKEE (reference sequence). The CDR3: CASSLGWSSTDTQYF. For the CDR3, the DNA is TGTGCCAGCAGCTTGGGATGGAGTAGCACAGATACGCAGTATTTT.

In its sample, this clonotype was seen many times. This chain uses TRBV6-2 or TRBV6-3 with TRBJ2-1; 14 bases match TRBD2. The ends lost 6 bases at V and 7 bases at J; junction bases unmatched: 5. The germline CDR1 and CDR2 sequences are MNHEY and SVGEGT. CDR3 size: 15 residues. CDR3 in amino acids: CASSSRTSGGNEQFF. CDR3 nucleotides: TGTGCCAGCAGCTCCCGGACTAGCGGGGGGAATGAGCAGTTCTTC.

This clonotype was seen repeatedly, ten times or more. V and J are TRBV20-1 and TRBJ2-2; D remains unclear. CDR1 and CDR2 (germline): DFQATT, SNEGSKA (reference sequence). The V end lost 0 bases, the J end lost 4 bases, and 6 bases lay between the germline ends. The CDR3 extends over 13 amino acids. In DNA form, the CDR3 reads TGCAGTGCTAGAGAGAGGATCACCGGGGAGCTGTTTTTT. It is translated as CSARERITGELFF.

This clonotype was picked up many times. The chain's CDR3 is CASSPWTGGGTGELFF. The CDR3 DNA reads as TGTGCCAGCAGTCCGTGGACAGGGGGCGGCACCGGGGAGCTGTTTTTT. This sequence joins TRBV27 and TRBJ2-2; 11 bases match TRBD1. Looked up from germline, CDR1 is MNHEY and CDR2 is SMNVEV (reference sequence). The length of the CDR3 is 16 residues. Germline trimming cut 5 bases from V and 4 bases from J; bases unmatched to any gene: 6.

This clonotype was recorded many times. CDR3 sequence: CAIRKDGSYNEQFF. The CDR3 DNA reads TGTGCCATCAGAAAAGACGGCTCCTACAATGAGCAGTTCTTC. The V call is TRBV10-3, the J call TRBJ2-1; D remains unclear. Germline assignment: CDR1 ENHRY and CDR2 SYGVKD. The germline V and J ends were trimmed by 6 bases and 0 bases, with 9 bases remaining between them. This CDR3 spans 14 amino acids.

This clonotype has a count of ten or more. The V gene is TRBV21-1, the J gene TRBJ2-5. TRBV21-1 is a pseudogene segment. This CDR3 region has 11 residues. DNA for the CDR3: TGTGCCAGCAGCAAAGGGTGGGCCCAGTACTTC. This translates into CASSKGWAQYF.